Following are 17 T cell receptor beta chains from one sample sequenced in a study of shared T cell receptors in the human thymus. Only in-frame clones appear in the TCRdb table, and some are missing; sequencing was by immunoSEQ multiplex PCR. In the table there are roughly 500,000 clones, roughly 74% of which are singletons. This sample also appeared in a second study, on human thymus T cells.

Material for sequencing was thymocytes. The source is a boy in the first two years of life with a congenital heart defect.

The CDR3 bases are TGTGCCAGCAGCTCCCGGACAGGGCCACAGTACTTC. Translated: CASSSRTGPQYF. V is TRBV4-2 and J is TRBJ2-7, with TRBD1 identical over 8 bases. CDR3 length: 12 amino acids. Per the germline V gene, CDR1 is LGHNA and CDR2 is YNFKEQ. Losses at the gene ends were 5 bases for V and 10 bases for J; bases not matched to a gene: 7.

The CDR3 DNA sequence: TGTGCCAGCAGCGTGGGAGAGGGGGAGCTGTTTTTT. The encoded protein is CASSVGEGELFF. The chain combines TRBV9 with TRBJ2-2; perhaps TRBD2 as D (5 bases). The CDR3 sequence is 12 residues long. The germline V and J ends were trimmed by 2 bases and 8 bases, with 7 bases remaining between them. Per the germline V gene, CDR1 is SGDLS and CDR2 is YYNGEE.

The V and J genes are TRBV7-8 and TRBJ2-1; 7 positions match TRBD1. Germline CDR1 reads SGHVS; CDR2 reads FQNEAQ. V trimming: 5 bases; J trimming: 9 bases; junction bases outside the gene matches: 19. The CDR3 extends over 17 amino acids. CDR3 sequence: CASSLPHSGLRGTEQFF. CDR3 nucleotide sequence: TGTGCCAGCAGCCTCCCGCACTCTGGACTCAGGGGGACTGAGCAGTTCTTC. The whole variable domain, remainder taken from reference TRBV7-8 and TRBJ2-1, is GAGVSQSPRYKVAKRGQDVALRCDPISGHVSLFWYQQALGQGPEFLTYFQNEAQLDKSGLPSDRFFAERPEGSVSTLKIQRTQQEDSAVYLCASSLPHSGLRGTEQFFGPGTRLTVL.

This clone is a singleton in its sample. The chain couples TRBV4-1 to TRBJ2-2; 12 bases align to TRBD2. The CDR3 runs to 18 residues. Germline V lookup: CDR1 MGHRA, CDR2 YSYEKL. V trimming: 0 bases; J trimming: 4 bases; junction bases outside the gene matches: 6. The CDR3 DNA follows: TGCGCCAGCAGCCAAGATCTTCTAGCGGGAGGGCTCACCGGGGAGCTGTTTTTT. As protein: CASSQDLLAGGLTGELFF.

This chain links TRBV2 with TRBJ2-3, with TRBD2 as a possible D gene (5 bases). The CDR3 contains 15 residues. Per the germline V gene, CDR1 is SNHLY and CDR2 is FYNNEI. In nucleotides, the CDR3 is TGTGCTCTAGCCGGGCGCAGATCTAGCACAGATACGCAGTATTTT. Encoded protein: CALAGRRSSTDTQYF.

The chain joins TRBV27 to TRBJ2-3; weak D call: TRBD2 (5 bases). The germline CDR1 and CDR2 sequences are MNHEY and SMNVEV (reference sequence). The CDR3 covers 16 residues. V lost 6 bases, J lost 0 bases, and 16 bases lay in between. CDR3 in amino acids: CASSYLGGLSTDTQYF. The CDR3, as DNA: TGTGCCAGCAGCTATCTCGGCGGGCTAAGCACAGATACGCAGTATTTT.

The chain is built from TRBV7-9 and TRBJ1-1; D may be TRBD1 (5 bases). Germline CDR1 is SEHNR and CDR2 is FQNEAQ (reference sequence). V shed 4 bases and J shed 4 bases, with 13 bases lying between them. The CDR3 sequence is 14 residues long. The DNA of the CDR3 is TGTGCCAGCAGCTACACGGGGGTCGGCACTGAAGCTTTCTTT. It translates to CASSYTGVGTEAFF.

The CDR3 nucleotides read TGTGCCAGCACTTGGGCTGGACAGGGCGACGAGCAGTACTTC. This sequence encodes CASTWAGQGDEQYF. The chain is built from TRBV6-5 and TRBJ2-5; 8 bases map to TRBD1. The J call may be incorrect, as the DNA end agrees better with TRBJ2-7. Germline V gene lookup returns CDR1 MNHEY and CDR2 SVGAGI. This CDR3 is built from 14 residues.

The CDR3 here is CASSVGTRLAGECDEQFF. In DNA form, the CDR3 reads TGTGCCAGCAGCGTAGGTACCCGACTCGCGGGAGAGTGTGATGAGCAGTTCTTC. The chain combines TRBV9 with TRBJ2-1; 7 bases are shared with TRBD2. The germline CDR1 and CDR2 sequences are SGDLS and YYNGEE. The CDR3 length is 18 residues. Unmatched junction bases numbered 17, after V lost 0 bases and J lost 8 bases.

The rearrangement uses TRBV9 and TRBJ1-5, with 7 bases fitting TRBD1. Germline CDR1 reads SGDLS; CDR2 reads YYNGEE. The CDR3 spans 14 residues. The V and J ends lost 4 bases and 2 bases, in that order; junction bases with no gene match: 3. The CDR3 protein is CASSTGQGNQPQHF. The CDR3 nucleotides read TGTGCCAGCAGCACTGGACAGGGCAATCAGCCCCAGCATTTT.

This clone was observed once. The chain combines TRBV28 with TRBJ2-1, with TRBD2 identical over 12 bases. The V gene's germline CDR1 is MDHEN and CDR2 SYDVKM. J lost 10 bases, V lost 6 bases, and 13 bases had no gene match. CDR3 length: 16 amino acids. The CDR3 bases are TGTGCCAGCAGCCAAGGGACTAGCGGGTTTGATTGGGAGCAGTTCTTC. It encodes CASSQGTSGFDWEQFF.

The table lists this clone with a count of one. The chain combines TRBV11-2 with TRBJ2-7, with 8 nucleotides matching TRBD2. V lost 5 bases and J lost 0; bases outside the gene matches: 6. The CDR3 covers 15 residues. Germline V gene data show CDR1 as SGHAT and CDR2 as FQNNGV. CDR3 in DNA: TGTGCCAGCAGCACTAGCGGTTGGGGCTCCTACGAGCAGTACTTC. It translates to CASSTSGWGSYEQYF.

The rearrangement uses TRBV6-5 and TRBJ2-1, with TRBD1 as a possible D gene (6 bases). This CDR3 comprises 15 residues. Trimming left V 6 bases short and J 6 bases short, with 18 bases between. From germline, CDR1 is MNHEY and CDR2 SVGAGI. The CDR3 protein is CASSHRASGANEQFF. CDR3 DNA sequence: TGTGCCAGCAGCCACCGGGCTTCAGGGGCCAATGAGCAGTTCTTC.

This chain joins TRBV27 and TRBJ2-5, with 7 bases that match TRBD1. After removal of 6 bases from V and 1 base from J, the junction contained 5 bases not matched to a gene. The CDR3 has 14 amino acids. Germline assignment: CDR1 MNHEY and CDR2 SMNVEV (reference sequence). The DNA for the CDR3 is TGTGCCAGCAGGGGGACAGCGACCCAAGAGACCCAGTACTTC. Amino acid sequence: CASRGTATQETQYF.

The chain has TRBV27 and TRBJ2-7; 10 positions agree with TRBD1. The CDR3 contains 13 residues. The V gene's germline CDR1 is MNHEY and CDR2 SMNVEV (reference sequence). V was clipped by 8 bases and J by 0 bases; unmatched bases: 1. The CDR3 region is CASGTGVSYEQYF. The CDR3 DNA reads as TGTGCCAGCGGGACAGGGGTCTCCTACGAGCAGTACTTC.

This rearrangement joins TRBV5-4 to TRBJ1-2; TRBD1 aligns across 11 bases. This CDR3 has 14 amino acids. Looked up from germline, CDR1 is SGHNT and CDR2 is YYREEE (reference sequence). V shed 10 bases, J shed 5 bases, and the junction held 10 bases outside the gene matches. CDR3 DNA: TGTGCCGGCCCCTCGGGACAGGGGGTGTATGGCTACACCTTC. Translated: CAGPSGQGVYGYTF.

The J gene is TRBJ2-7, the V gene TRBV25-1, with 7 nucleotides matching TRBD1. CDR1 is MGHDK and CDR2 is SYGVNS in the germline V gene. The junction had 6 bases not matched to a gene; V was cut back by 4 bases and J by 3 bases. This CDR3 region has 14 residues. As DNA, the CDR3 is TGTGCCAGCAGTGTCCGGGACAGCTACTACGAGCAGTACTTC. Its translation is CASSVRDSYYEQYF.